Below, 21 T cell receptor beta chains from the same sample are listed, as sequenced in a study of blood T cell repertoires in COVID-19 (dated by TCRdb to the early 2020s). Libraries were constructed by the immunoSEQ multiplex PCR assay. The immuneACCESS repertoire file appears here via TCRdb, limited to in-frame rearrangements. These files lack a portion of the clones; in checked studies, under half of the deficit traces to unresolved V genes, and the cause of the others is not known. Here the sample has about 100,000 clones; around four fifths occur a single time. Roughly 12% of the sample lies in the top ten. What was sequenced was peripheral blood. These receptor sequences come from a man in his fifties or sixties with active or convalescent COVID-19.

The J gene is TRBJ2-1, the V gene TRBV7-3, with D perhaps matching TRBD1 (6 bases). Germline V lookup: CDR1 SGHTA, CDR2 FQGTGA. The CDR3 runs 12 residues. Trimming cost V 3 bases and J 6 bases, with 6 bases left between them. DNA for the CDR3: TGTGCCAGCAGCTTGACAGGCAATGAGCAGTTCTTC. Translating it yields CASSLTGNEQFF.

The genes are TRBV24-1 and TRBJ1-2; 10 bases line up with TRBD1. V lost 4 bases, J lost 8 bases, and 9 bases stayed unmatched. The CDR3 extends over 15 amino acids. Germline loops: CDR1 KGHDR, CDR2 SFDVKD. The CDR3 region has the DNA TGTGCCACCAGTGACAACCAGGGACAGGGGTACGGCTACACCTTC. Encoded protein: CATSDNQGQGYGYTF.

The rearrangement links TRBV10-1 to TRBJ2-3; 7 nucleotides line up with TRBD2. J gave up 6 bases and V 7 bases, and 10 bases lay outside the gene matches. The germline CDR1 and CDR2 sequences are WNHNN and SYGVQD (reference sequence). There are 14 residues in the CDR3. The CDR3 is CASNSAGEMDTQYF. For the CDR3, the DNA is TGCGCCAGCAATTCCGCGGGGGAAATGGATACGCAGTATTTT.

This clone was counted a single time. This chain connects TRBV13 to TRBJ2-7; unclear D gene. Germline lookup yields CDR1 PRHDT and CDR2 FYEKMQ (reference sequence). This CDR3 has 11 amino acids. V lost 2 bases and J 4 bases, leaving 3 bases between the germline ends. The CDR3 is CASSLQYEQYF. The DNA for the CDR3 is TGTGCCAGCAGCTTACAGTACGAGCAGTACTTC.

The chain recombines TRBV6-5 with TRBJ2-7; 7 nucleotides agree with TRBD2. Trimming cost V 4 bases and J 6 bases; bases outside gene matches: 0. Germline CDR1 MNHEY, CDR2 SVGAGI. The CDR3 consists of 11 residues. CDR3 DNA sequence: TGTGCCAGCAGTTCGGGGGGCGAGCAGTACTTC. This gives the protein CASSSGGEQYF.

The chain employs TRBV29-1 and TRBJ2-1; 7 bases align to TRBD2. This CDR3 has 15 amino acids. Germline loops: CDR1 SQVTM, CDR2 ANQGSEA. With V trimmed by 6 bases and J by 2 bases, 10 bases remained unmatched. The CDR3 coding sequence is TGCAGCGTAAGAAAGACTAGCCCCACCTACAATGAGCAGTTCTTC. It specifies CSVRKTSPTYNEQFF.

The J gene is TRBJ1-6, the V gene TRBV6-4; D is ambiguous. This CDR3 contains 13 residues. The V end lost 0 bases, the J end lost 5 bases, and 2 bases lay between the germline ends. Germline V gene lookup returns CDR1 MRHNA and CDR2 SNTAGT. The CDR3 here is CASSDSNNSPLHF. The CDR3 nucleotides are TGTGCCAGCAGTGACTCTAATAATTCACCCCTCCACTTT.

The chain recombines TRBV9 with TRBJ2-2; a possible D gene is TRBD1 (5 bases). The CDR3 runs 14 residues. The germline V and J ends were trimmed by 0 bases and 7 bases, with 10 bases remaining between them. The V gene's germline CDR1 is SGDLS and CDR2 YYNGEE. CDR3 sequence reads: CASSVVPQGGELFF. In DNA, the CDR3 is TGTGCCAGCAGCGTAGTGCCCCAGGGCGGGGAGCTGTTTTTT.

The chain has TRBV11-2 and TRBJ1-1, with TRBD1 identical over 7 bases. The CDR3 sequence is 15 residues long. The germline CDR1 and CDR2 sequences are SGHAT and FQNNGV. V dropped 5 bases and J dropped 2; count of bases not matched to a gene: 8. The CDR3: CASSPRQGGNTEAFF. DNA for the CDR3: TGTGCCAGCAGCCCAAGACAGGGTGGAAACACTGAAGCTTTCTTT.

The chain is built from TRBV18 and TRBJ2-7; D may be TRBD2 (5 bases). The germline gives CDR1 KGHSH, CDR2 LQKENI. The CDR3 runs to 14 residues. Trimming removed 4 bases from V and 4 bases from J, with 14 bases in between. Written as DNA, the CDR3 is TGTGCCAGCTCACAGTCGATAAGGGAGTACGAGCAGTACTTC. This codes for CASSQSIREYEQYF.

The chain uses TRBV24-1 and TRBJ1-4, with 7 nucleotides matching TRBD1. Germline-derived CDR1 and CDR2 are KGHDR and SFDVKD. This CDR3 comprises 15 residues. Trimming at V came to 5 bases and at J to 6 bases, leaving 8 bases not matched to a gene. CDR3 protein: CATSVGQEGDEKLFF. The DNA of the CDR3 is TGTGCCACCAGTGTTGGACAGGAAGGTGATGAAAAACTGTTTTTT.

This chain joins TRBV5-1 and TRBJ2-7, with TRBD1 matching 9 bases. V trimming: 4 bases; J trimming: 6 bases; junction bases outside the gene matches: 5. The CDR3 runs to 13 residues. Germline-derived CDR1 and CDR2 are SGHRS and YFSETQ. Here the CDR3 reads CASSRTGGSEQYF. Written as DNA, the CDR3 is TGCGCCAGCAGCCGAACAGGGGGCAGCGAGCAGTACTTC. Complete variable domain (other parts from reference TRBV5-1 and TRBJ2-7): KAGVTQTPRYLIKTRGQQVTLSCSPISGHRSVSWYQQTPGQGLQFLFEYFSETQRNKGNFPGRFSGRQFSNSRSEMNVSTLELGDSALYLCASSRTGGSEQYFGPGTRLTVT.

This clone has more than one count but fewer than ten. The CDR3: CASRKGASYEQYF. The CDR3 bases are TGTGCCAGCAGAAAGGGGGCGTCCTACGAGCAGTACTTC. J is TRBJ2-7 and V is TRBV12-3 or TRBV12-4; 7 bases are a match to TRBD1. V shed 6 bases, J shed 1 base, and the junction held 3 bases outside the gene matches. This CDR3 is built from 13 residues.

This clone was seen more than once but under ten times. The chain has TRBV5-4 and TRBJ1-2; 8 bases map to TRBD1. This CDR3 spans 15 amino acids. CDR1 SGHNT and CDR2 YYREEE come from the germline V gene (reference sequence). V trimming: 2 bases; J trimming: 0 bases; junction bases outside the gene matches: 3. For the CDR3, the DNA is TGTGCCAGCAGCTTCGGACAGGGTACTAACTATGGCTACACCTTC. Translation gives CASSFGQGTNYGYTF.

The chain is built from TRBV11-2 and TRBJ2-4; D uncertain. Germline loops: CDR1 SGHAT, CDR2 FQNNGV. V shed 3 bases and J shed 6 bases, with 9 bases lying between them. This CDR3 region has 13 residues. The CDR3 here is CASSFDGVNIQYF. CDR3 DNA sequence: TGTGCCAGCAGCTTTGACGGAGTAAACATTCAGTACTTC.

V and J are TRBV18 and TRBJ2-3, with 9 positions matching TRBD1. Trimming cost V 8 bases and J 6 bases; bases outside gene matches: 12. CDR1 and CDR2 (germline): KGHSH, LQKENI. CDR3 length equals 15 residues. In DNA form, the CDR3 reads TGTGCCAGCGCGCCACAGGGGGCCCTCCTGGATACGCAGTATTTT. Protein sequence: CASAPQGALLDTQYF. Together with reference TRBV18 and TRBJ2-3, the CDR3 gives the full variable domain: NAGVMQNPRHLVRRRGQEARLRCSPMKGHSHVYWYRQLPEEGLKFMVYLQKENIIDESGMPKERFSAEFPKEGPSILRIQQVVRGDSAAYFCASAPQGALLDTQYFGPGTRLTVL.

This clone was seen a few times. The chain employs TRBV29-1 and TRBJ2-3; 7 nucleotides align to TRBD2. The CDR3 covers 13 residues. J gave up 2 bases and V 3 bases, and 2 bases lay outside the gene matches. Germline CDR1 is SQVTM and CDR2 is ANQGSEA. CDR3 nucleotide sequence: TGCAGCGTTGAGGGAGGGAACACAGATACGCAGTATTTT. Protein: CSVEGGNTDTQYF.

V usage is TRBV6-5 and J usage is TRBJ2-2; 7 bases map to TRBD2. In germline, CDR1 is MNHEY, CDR2 SVGAGI. V shed 4 bases, J shed 2 bases, and the junction held 7 bases outside the gene matches. The CDR3 is made up of 16 amino acids. In DNA, the CDR3 is TGTGCCAGCAGTTCTCTATCTAGCGGTAACACCGGGGAGCTGTTTTTT. Translating it yields CASSSLSSGNTGELFF.

This clone has only one observation. The chain uses TRBV24-1 and TRBJ2-1; 7 bases fit TRBD2. Germline V gives CDR1 KGHDR, CDR2 SFDVKD. V shed 2 bases, J shed 8 bases, and the junction held 8 bases outside the gene matches. The CDR3 runs 15 residues. The CDR3 DNA is TGTGCCACCAGTGATTCGGGGAGGGGTCAGTATGAGCAGTTCTTC. Amino acid sequence: CATSDSGRGQYEQFF.

The J gene is TRBJ2-3, the V gene TRBV19; TRBD1 aligns across 7 bases. Germline CDR1 LNHDA, CDR2 SQIVND (reference sequence). V lost 5 bases and J lost 4; bases outside the gene matches: 3. CDR3 length: 13 amino acids. The CDR3 DNA reads as TGTGCCAGTAGTCCTACAGGGGCAGATACGCAGTATTTT. Protein sequence: CASSPTGADTQYF.

The V call is TRBV18, the J call TRBJ2-3; 14 nucleotides line up with TRBD2. V was pared by 2 bases and J by 3 bases, with 7 bases of the junction left unmatched. Germline V gene data show CDR1 as KGHSH and CDR2 as LQKENI. This CDR3 spans 18 amino acids. The CDR3 protein is CASSPGLAGGGETDTQYF. The CDR3 DNA sequence: TGTGCCAGCTCACCAGGACTAGCGGGAGGCGGGGAGACAGATACGCAGTATTTT.